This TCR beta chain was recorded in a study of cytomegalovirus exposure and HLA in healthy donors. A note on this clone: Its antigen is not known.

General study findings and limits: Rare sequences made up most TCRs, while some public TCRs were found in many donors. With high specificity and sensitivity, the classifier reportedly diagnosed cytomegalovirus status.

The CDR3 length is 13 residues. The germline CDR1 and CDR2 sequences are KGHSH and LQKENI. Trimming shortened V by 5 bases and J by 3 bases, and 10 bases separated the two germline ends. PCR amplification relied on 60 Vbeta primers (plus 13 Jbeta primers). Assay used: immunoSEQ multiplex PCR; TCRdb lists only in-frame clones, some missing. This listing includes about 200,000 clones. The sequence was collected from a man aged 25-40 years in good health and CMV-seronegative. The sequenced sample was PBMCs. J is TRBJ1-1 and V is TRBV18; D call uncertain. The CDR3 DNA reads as TGTGCCAGCTCAGCAGGAACAGACACTGAAGCTTTCTTT. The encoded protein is CASSAGTDTEAFF.